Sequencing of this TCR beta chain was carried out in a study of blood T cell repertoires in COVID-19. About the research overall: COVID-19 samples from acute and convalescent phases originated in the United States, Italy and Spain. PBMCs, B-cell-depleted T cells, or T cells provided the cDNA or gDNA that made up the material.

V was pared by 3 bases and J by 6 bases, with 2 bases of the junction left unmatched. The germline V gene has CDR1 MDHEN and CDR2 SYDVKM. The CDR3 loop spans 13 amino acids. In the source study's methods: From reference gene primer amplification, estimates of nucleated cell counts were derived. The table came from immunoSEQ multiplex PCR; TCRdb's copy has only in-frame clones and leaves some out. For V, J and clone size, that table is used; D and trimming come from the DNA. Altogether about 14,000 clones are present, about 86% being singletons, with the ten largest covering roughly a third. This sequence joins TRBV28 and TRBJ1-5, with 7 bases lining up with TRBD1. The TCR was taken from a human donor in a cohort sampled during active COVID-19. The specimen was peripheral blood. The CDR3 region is CASSLEGAQPQHF. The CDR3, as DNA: TGTGCCAGCAGTTTGGAGGGGGCTCAGCCCCAGCATTTT.